This T cell receptor beta chain originates from a study of cytomegalovirus exposure and HLA in healthy donors. Background on the study: Early released data comprised around 80 million unique TCRs from HLA-typed donors. Ancestry clustering placed around four fifths of some 400 genotyped donors in the Caucasian-associated cluster.

The CDR3 is 12 residues long. The germline V gene encodes CDR1 SGHNT and CDR2 YYREEE (reference sequence). This clone was recorded a few times. The antigen is not known. Sequence at one end of the junction differs from germline and may be a read error. PCR primers comprised 60 Vbeta and 13 Jbeta primers. Assay: immunoSEQ multiplex PCR; the TCRdb copy retains only in-frame clones and omits some. The sample holds around 150,000 clones, more than 60% seen once. Findings of the study overall: The authors considered a cluster of highly shared sequence variants likely to be a sequencing artifact.

The rearrangement joins TRBV5-4 to TRBJ1-2, with unresolved D. Sequenced material: PBMCs. This clonotype originated in a male donor in good health and CMV-seronegative. The CDR3 region has the DNA TGTGCCAGCAGCTTGGGTAGTACAGTTGAGAGCTTC. It yields the protein CASSLGSTVESF.